These 30 T cell receptor beta chains share one sample of origin, sequenced in a study of identical twins. TCRdb re-derived calls from the 5' RACE reads in MiXCR, one entry per CDR3 protein. The sample has 300,000 to 400,000 distinct CDR3 sequences; about 9% are singletons. Source material: naive T cells sorted from blood. These receptors were taken from a woman between 50 and 59 years old in good health.

The chain couples TRBV2 to TRBJ2-7; D unresolved. CDR1 is SNHLY and CDR2 is FYNNEI in the germline V gene. The CDR3 has 12 residues. V lost 7 bases, J lost 1 base, and 8 bases lay in between. This CDR3 reads CASNEVSYEQYF. The CDR3 DNA follows: TGTGCCAGCAACGAGGTTTCCTACGAGCAGTACTTC. Combining the CDR3 with reference TRBV2 and TRBJ2-7 gives the whole variable domain EPEVTQTPSHQVTQMGQEVILRCVPISNHLYFYWYRQILGQKVEFLVSFYNNEISEKSEIFDDQFSVERPDGSNFTLKIRSTKLEDSAMYFCASNEVSYEQYFGPGTRLTVT.

There are a few counts of this clonotype. This rearrangement joins TRBV20-1 to TRBJ2-1; D may correspond to TRBD1 or TRBD2 (6 bases each). Deletions cut 0 bases from V and 9 bases from J, with 21 bases between. The CDR3 consists of 16 residues. Per germline, CDR1 DFQATT and CDR2 SNEGSKA (reference sequence). The CDR3 DNA reads TGCAGTGCTAGAGATCCTCGGGGGCAGCGACCTATTGAGCAGTTCTTC. Encoded protein: CSARDPRGQRPIEQFF.

J is TRBJ2-4 and V is TRBV7-9, with D perhaps TRBD1 (5 bases). CDR3 size: 15 residues. Trimming left V 6 bases short and J 1 base short, with 13 bases between. The germline CDR1 and CDR2 sequences are SEHNR and FQNEAQ (reference sequence). The CDR3 loop reads CASSPVRDAKNIQYF. In DNA form, the CDR3 reads TGTGCCAGCAGTCCAGTCAGGGATGCCAAAAACATTCAGTACTTC.

This clonotype was counted between two and nine times. The chain has TRBV19 and TRBJ1-3, with D possibly matching TRBD1 (6 bases). Looked up from germline, CDR1 is LNHDA and CDR2 is SQIVND (reference sequence). CDR3 size: 15 residues. Between the trimmed V and J ends, which lost 1 base and 5 bases, there was a span of 12 bases. In DNA form, the CDR3 reads TGTGCCAGTAGTATAGGGCACAGGGCGAGAAACACCATATATTTT. This encodes CASSIGHRARNTIYF.

This clonotype was seen repeatedly, ten times or more. The chain couples TRBV29-1 to TRBJ2-3; 8 bases map to TRBD1. Germline V gene data show CDR1 as SQVTM and CDR2 as ANQGSEA. V lost 7 bases, J lost 6 bases, and 6 bases stayed unmatched. This CDR3 spans 12 amino acids. CDR3 sequence (DNA): TGCAGCGCAAGCAACAGGGGGGATACGCAGTATTTT. Protein: CSASNRGDTQYF.

In its sample, this clonotype was seen a few times. The rearrangement links TRBV6-5 to TRBJ2-1; D could derive from TRBD1 or TRBD2 (5 bases each). The ends were cut back, 9 bases at V and 0 bases at J, with 12 bases in the middle. The CDR3 contains 14 residues. The germline CDR1 and CDR2 sequences are MNHEY and SVGAGI. The CDR3 loop reads CASSGGYSYNEQFF. For the CDR3, the DNA is TGTGCCAGTAGTGGGGGTTACTCCTACAATGAGCAGTTCTTC.

The gene calls are TRBV9 and TRBJ2-3; the match to TRBD2 covers 9 bases. Germline V CDR1 and CDR2: SGDLS, YYNGEE. The CDR3 is 16 amino acids. The junction had 6 bases not matched to a gene; V was cut back by 2 bases and J by 2 bases. CDR3 residues: CASSVGSSGATDTQYF. CDR3 DNA sequence: TGTGCCAGCAGCGTTGGTTCTAGCGGGGCCACAGATACGCAGTATTTT.

This clonotype was seen ten or more times. This chain connects TRBV5-1 to TRBJ2-3; maybe TRBD2 (5 bases). The germline gives CDR1 SGHRS, CDR2 YFSETQ. Trimming stripped 4 bases from V and 11 bases from J, with 17 bases between. The CDR3 loop spans 13 amino acids. CDR3 DNA sequence: TGCGCCAGCAGCGCACAGCCTAGCCGAGAGCAGTATTTT. Protein sequence: CASSAQPSREQYF.

The genes are TRBV3-1 and TRBJ1-1; D gene ambiguous. The CDR3 is made up of 12 amino acids. V lost 6 bases and J lost 1, with 6 bases in between. CDR1 LGHDT and CDR2 YNNKEL come from the germline V gene (reference sequence). CDR3 protein: CASRGRNTEAFF. CDR3 in DNA: TGTGCCAGCAGAGGCAGGAACACTGAAGCTTTCTTT.

The rearrangement uses TRBV3-1 and TRBJ2-1; 10 nucleotides align to TRBD2. Germline values: CDR1 LGHDT, CDR2 YNNKEL (reference sequence). This CDR3 is 16 amino acids long. J was trimmed by 6 bases and V by 0 bases; bases with no gene match: 5. For the CDR3, the DNA is TGTGCCAGCAGCCAAGAACTAGCGGGACGCACCAATGAGCAGTTCTTC. The encoded protein is CASSQELAGRTNEQFF.

The chain joins TRBV4-1 to TRBJ1-3, with TRBD1 as a possible D gene (5 bases). Germline V gives CDR1 MGHRA, CDR2 YSYEKL. The CDR3 consists of 16 residues. V gave up 4 bases and J gave up 0 bases, with 13 bases separating them. CDR3 DNA sequence: TGCGCCAGCAGCCCTAGGGACGGGATCTCTGGAAACACCATATATTTT. Its protein product is CASSPRDGISGNTIYF.

This chain links TRBV14 with TRBJ2-7, with 7 positions matching TRBD1. Germline assignment: CDR1 SGHDN and CDR2 FVKESK. Trimming removed 2 bases from V and 4 bases from J; junction bases left unmatched: 8. The CDR3 is 15 residues long. CDR3 DNA sequence: TGTGCCAGCAGCCAAATCGGGACAGAAAAATACGAGCAGTACTTC. This codes for CASSQIGTEKYEQYF.

This clonotype was counted many times. Written as DNA, the CDR3 is TGCAGCGTTGACGTCAGAGAAAAACTGTTTTTT. This encodes CSVDVREKLFF. This rearrangement joins TRBV29-1 to TRBJ1-4, with D hard to call. Looked up from germline, CDR1 is SQVTM and CDR2 is ANQGSEA. V was cut by 3 bases and J by 8 bases, with 7 bases left in between. This CDR3 is 11 amino acids long.

The chain employs TRBV20-1 and TRBJ1-1, with TRBD1 identical over 8 bases. The CDR3 covers 12 residues. The germline CDR1 and CDR2 sequences are DFQATT and SNEGSKA (reference sequence). V trimming: 3 bases; J trimming: 8 bases; junction bases outside the gene matches: 5. The CDR3 DNA sequence: TGCAGTGCTAGGACGGGACAGGAAGAAGCTTTCTTT. Amino acid sequence: CSARTGQEEAFF.

The V and J genes are TRBV13 and TRBJ2-1; D is ambiguous. This CDR3 contains 14 residues. Trimming removed 4 bases at V and 8 bases at J, with 15 bases between. Germline-derived CDR1 and CDR2 are PRHDT and FYEKMQ (reference sequence). The CDR3 spells CASSYGDSQDEQFF. In DNA form, the CDR3 reads TGTGCCAGCAGCTACGGAGACTCCCAAGATGAGCAGTTCTTC. The variable domain in full, completed from reference TRBV13 and TRBJ2-1, reads AAGVIQSPRHLIKEKRETATLKCYPIPRHDTVYWYQQGPGQDPQFLISFYEKMQSDKGSIPDRFSAQQFSDYHSELNMSSLELGDSALYFCASSYGDSQDEQFFGPGTRLTVL.

This clonotype has more than one count but fewer than ten. The chain couples TRBV5-1 to TRBJ2-1; D may be TRBD2 (6 bases). The V gene lost 6 bases and the J gene lost 8 bases, with 15 bases spanning the gap. Germline CDR1 reads SGHRS; CDR2 reads YFSETQ. There are 13 residues in the CDR3. CDR3 in amino acids: CASNRLDLDEQFF. The CDR3, as DNA: TGCGCCAGCAACCGACTAGATCTCGATGAGCAGTTCTTC.

Here the CDR3 reads CASSPTGYTDTQYF. CDR3 DNA: TGTGCCAGCAGCCCAACAGGGTACACAGATACGCAGTATTTT. The chain combines TRBV14 with TRBJ2-3; D possibly corresponds to TRBD1 (6 bases). Germline CDR1 and CDR2: SGHDN and FVKESK. V gave up 4 bases and J gave up 2 bases, with 10 bases separating them. The CDR3 loop spans 14 amino acids.

The J gene is TRBJ2-6, the V gene TRBV5-1, with D perhaps given as TRBD1 or TRBD2 (5 bases each). V dropped 0 bases and J dropped 0 bases, with 10 bases sitting between them. The germline V gene has CDR1 SGHRS and CDR2 YFSETQ. The CDR3 is 17 residues long. CDR3 sequence: CASSLALGTSGANVLTF. CDR3 sequence (DNA): TGCGCCAGCAGCTTGGCCTTGGGGACCTCTGGGGCCAACGTCCTGACTTTC.

In its sample, this clonotype was seen many times. The chain employs TRBV27 and TRBJ2-7; D remains unclear. V was clipped by 2 bases and J by 3 bases, with 8 bases between them. The CDR3 is made up of 13 amino acids. Germline V gives CDR1 MNHEY, CDR2 SMNVEV (reference sequence). The chain's CDR3 is CASSLKGDYEQYF. The CDR3 DNA reads as TGTGCCAGCAGTTTAAAGGGTGACTACGAGCAGTACTTC.

This clonotype was detected only a few times. The V call is TRBV5-5, the J call TRBJ2-1, with no clear D. Germline V gene lookup returns CDR1 SGHKS and CDR2 YYEKEE (reference sequence). The ends were cut back, 1 base at V and 3 bases at J, with 14 bases in the middle. The CDR3 contains 16 residues. The CDR3 nucleotides read TGTGCCAGCAGCTTGCTCCAGGCTCTCCTCTACAATGAGCAGTTCTTC. Its translation is CASSLLQALLYNEQFF.

A few counts support this clonotype. The rearrangement joins TRBV7-9 to TRBJ2-4, with D uncertain. Germline CDR1 reads SEHNR; CDR2 reads FQNEAQ (reference sequence). The CDR3 consists of 15 residues. V lost 3 bases and J lost 0, with 9 bases in between. In nucleotides, the CDR3 is TGTGCCAGCAGCTTGGAAGAACTAGCCAAAAACATTCAGTACTTC. Translation: CASSLEELAKNIQYF.

The chain joins TRBV4-1 to TRBJ2-2, with D possibly TRBD2 on 5 matching bases. The CDR3 spans 17 residues. Germline V gene data show CDR1 as MGHRA and CDR2 as YSYEKL. The germline V and J ends were trimmed by 4 bases and 0 bases, with 15 bases remaining between them. CDR3 DNA: TGCGCCAGCAGCCTTCGAGTCGGGAATACGAACACCGGGGAGCTGTTTTTT. Translated: CASSLRVGNTNTGELFF.

A few counts support this clonotype. The V gene is TRBV28, the J gene TRBJ2-2; 9 bases fit TRBD1. CDR1 and CDR2 from the germline V gene are MDHEN and SYDVKM. Trimming removed 7 bases from V and 4 bases from J; junction bases left unmatched: 10. The CDR3 length is 16 residues. As DNA, the CDR3 is TGTGCCAGCAAGAATTTGGACAGGGGTTCCACCGGGGAGCTGTTTTTT. Translation gives CASKNLDRGSTGELFF. The whole variable domain, remainder taken from reference TRBV28 and TRBJ2-2, is DVKVTQSSRYLVKRTGEKVFLECVQDMDHENMFWYRQDPGLGLRLIYFSYDVKMKEKGDIPEGYSVSREKKERFSLILESASTNQTSMYLCASKNLDRGSTGELFFGEGSRLTVL.

In its sample, this clonotype was seen a few times. The chain combines TRBV6-2 or TRBV6-3 with TRBJ1-1; D remains ambiguous. CDR1 and CDR2 (germline): MNHEY, SVGEGT. The CDR3 has 11 residues. The V gene lost 6 bases and the J gene lost 11 bases, with 13 bases spanning the gap. In DNA form, the CDR3 reads TGTGCCAGCAGCCTCGGCCCGGCGGCTTTCTTT. The encoded protein is CASSLGPAAFF.

The DNA for the CDR3 is TGTGCCAGCAGCTTAGGACTATTCCAAGAGACCCAGTACTTC. It yields the protein CASSLGLFQETQYF. The chain is built from TRBV7-2 and TRBJ2-5, with a tentative D call TRBD2 (5 bases). CDR1 and CDR2 (germline): SGHTA, FQGNSA. The CDR3 is 14 amino acids. Trimming shortened V by 1 base and J by 1 base, and 7 bases separated the two germline ends. The variable domain in full, completed from reference TRBV7-2 and TRBJ2-5, reads GAGVSQSPSNKVTEKGKDVELRCDPISGHTALYWYRQSLGQGLEFLIYFQGNSAPDKSGLPSDRFSAERTGGSVSTLTIQRTQQEDSAVYLCASSLGLFQETQYFGPGTRLLVL.

This clonotype came up a few times. J is TRBJ1-2 and V is TRBV6-6; 10 bases agree with TRBD1. Unmatched junction bases numbered 7, after V lost 0 bases and J lost 6 bases. This CDR3 contains 16 residues. Germline CDR1 and CDR2: MNHNY and SVGAGI (reference sequence). The CDR3 DNA is TGTGCCAGCAGTTACTCGATTCCCGGGACAGGGGATGGCTACACCTTC. Residues: CASSYSIPGTGDGYTF.

This chain uses TRBV4-1 with TRBJ2-6; 7 nucleotides agree with TRBD1. Germline V lookup: CDR1 MGHRA, CDR2 YSYEKL. This CDR3 contains 17 residues. J lost 2 bases, V lost 1 base, and 5 bases had no gene match. CDR3 residues: CASSQVQGSPGANVLTF. Here the CDR3 DNA reads TGCGCCAGCAGCCAAGTACAGGGGTCACCTGGGGCCAACGTCCTGACTTTC.

The V call is TRBV7-2, the J call TRBJ2-1; D may be TRBD2 (6 bases). V was trimmed by 4 bases and J by 3 bases, leaving 10 bases between them. Germline lookup yields CDR1 SGHTA and CDR2 FQGNSA. The CDR3 is 14 amino acids. This CDR3 reads CASSSGTLYNEQFF. CDR3 in DNA: TGTGCCAGCAGCTCCGGGACTCTCTACAATGAGCAGTTCTTC.

This clonotype was observed a handful of times. The gene calls are TRBV6-2 or TRBV6-3 and TRBJ2-1; tentative D call: TRBD2 (6 bases). Trimming pared 5 bases from V and 6 bases from J, leaving 17 bases between. Germline CDR1 is MNHEY and CDR2 is SVGEGT. This CDR3 has 15 residues. CDR3 nucleotide sequence: TGTGCCAGCAGTGGAACGGGACTTAGCGCCAATGAGCAGTTCTTC. Its translation: CASSGTGLSANEQFF.

Many counts were recorded for this clonotype. The rearrangement links TRBV4-1 to TRBJ2-7; D possibly corresponds to TRBD2 (5 bases). Germline CDR1 is MGHRA and CDR2 is YSYEKL. The CDR3 is 14 amino acids. V was trimmed by 3 bases and J by 3 bases, leaving 12 bases between them. CDR3 protein: CASSQELRDYEQYF. CDR3 sequence (DNA): TGCGCCAGCAGCCAGGAGCTTCGGGACTACGAGCAGTACTTC.